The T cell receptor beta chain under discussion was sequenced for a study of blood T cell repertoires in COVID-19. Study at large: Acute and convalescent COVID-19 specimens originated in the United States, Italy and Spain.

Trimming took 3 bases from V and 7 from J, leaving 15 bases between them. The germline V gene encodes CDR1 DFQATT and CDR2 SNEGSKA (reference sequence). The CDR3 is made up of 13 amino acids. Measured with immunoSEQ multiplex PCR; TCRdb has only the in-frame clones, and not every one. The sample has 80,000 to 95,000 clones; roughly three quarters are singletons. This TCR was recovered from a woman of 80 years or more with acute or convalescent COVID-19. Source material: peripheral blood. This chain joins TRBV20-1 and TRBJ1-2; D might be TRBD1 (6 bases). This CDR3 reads CSASPQGSSGYTF. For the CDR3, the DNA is TGCAGTGCTAGTCCTCAGGGGTCCTCTGGCTACACCTTC.